This T cell receptor (beta chain) emerged from a study of T-cell reconstitution after alpha-beta-depleted transplantation in children. The CDR3 length is 13 residues. CDR1 is DFQATT and CDR2 is SNEGSKA in the germline V gene (reference sequence). The TCRbeta library was prepared with unique molecular identifiers. TCRdb processed the PCR reads anew with MiXCR; each CDR3 protein has one entry. The data show about 690,000 distinct CDR3 sequences, with approximately 15% seen just once and approximately 1% held by the top ten. The chain joins TRBV20-1 to TRBJ2-3; D not certain. The source was PBMCs from the stem cell graft donor, collected from the stem cell graft. The sequence was collected from a human donor who donated a stem cell graft to a child with acute myeloid leukemia. The CDR3 reads CSQTPAPSDTQYF. CDR3 sequence (DNA): TGCAGCCAAACCCCTGCCCCCTCAGATACGCAGTATTTT.